This TCR beta chain was documented in a study of T cell responses to AZD1222 COVID-19 vaccine. The study, taken as a whole, reports: Of the AZD1222 recipients, only 5 or 6 were seropositive at baseline. Donors were largely white British and mainly female; clonal diversity was possibly underestimated.

Repertoires were generated with immunoSEQ multiplex PCR, while TCRdb's copy carries only in-frame clones and drops some. The sample carries about 140,000 clones, around 90% recorded once. As to this clone: What it binds is unknown.

Germline-derived CDR1 and CDR2 are LGHNA and YNFKEQ. Trimming took off 1 base at V and 8 bases at J, with 12 bases between the two ends. The CDR3 extends over 15 amino acids. This TCR was recovered from an adult who received the AZD1222 COVID-19 vaccine. This sequence joins TRBV4-2 and TRBJ1-6, with a tentative D call TRBD1 (6 bases). The sequences come from peripheral blood, collected 28 days after the second AZD1222 dose. CDR3 in amino acids: CASSQGGGPDSPLHF. DNA for the CDR3: TGTGCCAGCAGCCAAGGAGGGGGACCCGATTCACCCCTCCACTTT.